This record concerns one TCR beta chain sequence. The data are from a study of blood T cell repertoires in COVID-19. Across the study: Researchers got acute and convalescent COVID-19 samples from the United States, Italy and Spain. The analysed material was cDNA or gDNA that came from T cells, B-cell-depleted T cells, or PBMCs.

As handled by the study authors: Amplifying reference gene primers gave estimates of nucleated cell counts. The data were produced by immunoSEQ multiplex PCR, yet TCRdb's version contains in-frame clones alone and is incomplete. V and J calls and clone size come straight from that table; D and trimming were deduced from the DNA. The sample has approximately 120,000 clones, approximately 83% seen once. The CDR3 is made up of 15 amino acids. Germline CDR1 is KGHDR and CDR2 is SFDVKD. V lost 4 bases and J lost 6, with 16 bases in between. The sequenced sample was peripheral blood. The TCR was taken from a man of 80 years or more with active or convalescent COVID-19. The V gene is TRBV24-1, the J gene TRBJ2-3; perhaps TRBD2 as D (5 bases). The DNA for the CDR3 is TGTGCCACCAGTGAGAAGACCCGACCGGGGGATACGCAGTATTTT. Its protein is CATSEKTRPGDTQYF.